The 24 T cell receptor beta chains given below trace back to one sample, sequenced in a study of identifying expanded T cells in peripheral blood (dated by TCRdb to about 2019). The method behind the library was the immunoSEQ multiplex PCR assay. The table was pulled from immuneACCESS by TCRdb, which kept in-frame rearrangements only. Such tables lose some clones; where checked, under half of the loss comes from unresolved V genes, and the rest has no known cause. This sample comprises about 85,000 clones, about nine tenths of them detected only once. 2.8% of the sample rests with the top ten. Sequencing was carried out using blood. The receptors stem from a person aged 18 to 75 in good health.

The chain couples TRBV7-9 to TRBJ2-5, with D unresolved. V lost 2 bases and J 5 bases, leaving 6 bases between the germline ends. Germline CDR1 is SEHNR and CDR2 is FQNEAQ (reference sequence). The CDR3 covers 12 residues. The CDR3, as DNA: TGTGCCAGCAGCTTAAGTTTTGAGACCCAGTACTTC. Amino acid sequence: CASSLSFETQYF. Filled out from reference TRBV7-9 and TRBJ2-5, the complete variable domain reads DTGVSQNPRHKITKRGQNVTFRCDPISEHNRLYWYRQTLGQGPEFLTYFQNEAQLEKSRLLSDRFSAERPKGSFSTLEIQRTEQGDSAMYLCASSLSFETQYFGPGTRLLVL.

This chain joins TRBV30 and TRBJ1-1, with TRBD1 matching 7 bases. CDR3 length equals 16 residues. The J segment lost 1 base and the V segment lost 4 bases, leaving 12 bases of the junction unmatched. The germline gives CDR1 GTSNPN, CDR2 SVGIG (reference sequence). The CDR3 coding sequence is TGTGCCTGGACCGAGGGGGCGCTCCGGGCGAACACTGAAGCTTTCTTT. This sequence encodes CAWTEGALRANTEAFF.

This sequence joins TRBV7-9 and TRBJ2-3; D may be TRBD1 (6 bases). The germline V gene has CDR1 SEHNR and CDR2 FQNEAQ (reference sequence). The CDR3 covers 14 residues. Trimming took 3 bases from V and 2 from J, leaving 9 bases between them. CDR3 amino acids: CASSFGQPTDTQYF. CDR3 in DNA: TGTGCCAGCAGCTTCGGACAGCCCACAGATACGCAGTATTTT.

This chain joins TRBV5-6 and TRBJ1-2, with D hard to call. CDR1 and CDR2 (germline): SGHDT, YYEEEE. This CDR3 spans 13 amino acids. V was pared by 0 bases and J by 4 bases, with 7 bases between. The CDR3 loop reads CASSLEGLYGYTF. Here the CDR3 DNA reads TGTGCCAGCAGCTTGGAAGGGCTCTATGGCTACACCTTC.

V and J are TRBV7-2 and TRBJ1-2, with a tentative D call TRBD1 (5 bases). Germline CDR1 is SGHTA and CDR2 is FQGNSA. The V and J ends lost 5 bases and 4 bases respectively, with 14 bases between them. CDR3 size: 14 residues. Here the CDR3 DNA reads TGTGCCAGCAGCCCCTTCGCGGGGGGCTATGGCTACACCTTC. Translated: CASSPFAGGYGYTF.

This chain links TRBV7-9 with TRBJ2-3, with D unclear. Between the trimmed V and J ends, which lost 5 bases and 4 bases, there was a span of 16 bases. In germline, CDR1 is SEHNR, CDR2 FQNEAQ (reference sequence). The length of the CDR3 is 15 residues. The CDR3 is CASSLFPTVPDTQYF. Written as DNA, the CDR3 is TGTGCCAGCAGCCTTTTCCCGACGGTCCCAGATACGCAGTATTTT.

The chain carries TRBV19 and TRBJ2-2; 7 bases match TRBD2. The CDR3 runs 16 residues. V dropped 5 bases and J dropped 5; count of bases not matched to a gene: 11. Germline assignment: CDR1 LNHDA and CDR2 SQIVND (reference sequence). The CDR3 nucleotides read TGTGCCAGTAGTGGGGGGGATTGGGATCAAACCGGGGAGCTGTTTTTT. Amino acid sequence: CASSGGDWDQTGELFF.

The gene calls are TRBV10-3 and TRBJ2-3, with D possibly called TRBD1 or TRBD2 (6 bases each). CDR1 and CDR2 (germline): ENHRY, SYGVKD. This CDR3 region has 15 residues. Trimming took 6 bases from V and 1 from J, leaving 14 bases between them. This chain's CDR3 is CAIRQGTLGTDTQYF. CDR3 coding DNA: TGTGCCATCAGGCAGGGGACTCTTGGCACAGATACGCAGTATTTT.

CDR3 nucleotides: TGTGCCAGCAGACCGACAGTACTCAGCTCCTACGAGCAGTACTTC. It translates to CASRPTVLSSYEQYF. The chain employs TRBV6-5 and TRBJ2-7, with D possibly TRBD1 on 5 matching bases. The CDR3 consists of 15 residues. V was pared by 6 bases and J by 0 bases, with 15 bases between. Germline loops: CDR1 MNHEY, CDR2 SVGAGI.

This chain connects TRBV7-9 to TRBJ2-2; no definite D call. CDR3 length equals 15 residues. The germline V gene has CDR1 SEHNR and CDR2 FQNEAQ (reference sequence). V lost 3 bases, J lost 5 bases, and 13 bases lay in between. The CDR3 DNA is TGTGCCAGCAGCTTGGGTGGGATGTTAACCGGGGAGCTGTTTTTT. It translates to CASSLGGMLTGELFF.

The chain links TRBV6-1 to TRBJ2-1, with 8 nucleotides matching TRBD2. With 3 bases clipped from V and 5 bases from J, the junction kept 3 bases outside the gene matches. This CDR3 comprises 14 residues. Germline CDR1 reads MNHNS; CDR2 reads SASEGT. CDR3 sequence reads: CASSDSGKNNEQFF. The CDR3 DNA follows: TGTGCCAGCAGTGATAGCGGGAAAAACAATGAGCAGTTCTTC.

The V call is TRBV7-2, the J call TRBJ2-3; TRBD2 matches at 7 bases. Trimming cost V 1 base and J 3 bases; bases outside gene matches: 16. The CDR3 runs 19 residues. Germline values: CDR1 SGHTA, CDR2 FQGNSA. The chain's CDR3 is CASSLDNLPAGRVTDTQYF. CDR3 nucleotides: TGTGCCAGCAGCTTAGACAACCTTCCAGCGGGACGGGTTACAGATACGCAGTATTTT.

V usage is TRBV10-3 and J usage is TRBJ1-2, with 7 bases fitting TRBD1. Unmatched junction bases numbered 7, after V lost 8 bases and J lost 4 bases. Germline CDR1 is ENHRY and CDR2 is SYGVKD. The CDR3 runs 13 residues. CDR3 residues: CAIGEGAPYGYTF. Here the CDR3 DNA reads TGTGCCATCGGGGAGGGGGCCCCCTATGGCTACACCTTC.

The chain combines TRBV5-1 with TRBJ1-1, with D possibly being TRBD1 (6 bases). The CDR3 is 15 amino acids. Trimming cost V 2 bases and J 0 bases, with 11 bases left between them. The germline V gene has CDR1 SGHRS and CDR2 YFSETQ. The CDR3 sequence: CASSFYRDMNTEAFF. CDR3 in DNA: TGCGCCAGCAGCTTTTACAGGGATATGAACACTGAAGCTTTCTTT.

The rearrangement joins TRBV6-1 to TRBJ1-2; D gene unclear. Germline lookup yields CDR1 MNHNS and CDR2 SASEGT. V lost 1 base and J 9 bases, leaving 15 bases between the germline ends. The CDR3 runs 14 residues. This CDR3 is CASSEDAGMASYTF. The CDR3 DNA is TGTGCCAGCAGTGAAGACGCCGGGATGGCGAGCTACACCTTC.

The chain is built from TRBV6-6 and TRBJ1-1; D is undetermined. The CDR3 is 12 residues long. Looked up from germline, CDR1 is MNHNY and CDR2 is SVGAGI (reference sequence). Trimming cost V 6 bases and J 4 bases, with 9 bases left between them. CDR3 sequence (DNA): TGTGCCAGCAGAGGGCCAAGCACTGAAGCTTTCTTT. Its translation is CASRGPSTEAFF.

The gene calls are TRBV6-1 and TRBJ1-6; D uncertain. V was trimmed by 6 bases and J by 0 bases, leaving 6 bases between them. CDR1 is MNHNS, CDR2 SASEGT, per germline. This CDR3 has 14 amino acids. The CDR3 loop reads CASRESSYNSPLHF. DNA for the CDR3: TGTGCCAGCAGGGAAAGCTCCTATAATTCACCCCTCCACTTT.

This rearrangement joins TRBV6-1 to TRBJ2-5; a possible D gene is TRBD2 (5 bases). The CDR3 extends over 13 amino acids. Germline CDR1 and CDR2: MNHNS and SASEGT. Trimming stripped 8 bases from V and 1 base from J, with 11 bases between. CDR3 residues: CASSGGFQETQYF. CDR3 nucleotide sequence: TGTGCCAGCTCCGGCGGGTTCCAAGAGACCCAGTACTTC.

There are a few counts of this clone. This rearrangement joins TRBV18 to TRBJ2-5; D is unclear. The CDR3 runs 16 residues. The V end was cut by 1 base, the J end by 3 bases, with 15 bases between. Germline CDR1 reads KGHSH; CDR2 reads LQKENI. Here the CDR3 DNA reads TGTGCCAGCTCACCACTAGACCAGACAATAAAAGAGACCCAGTACTTC. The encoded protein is CASSPLDQTIKETQYF.

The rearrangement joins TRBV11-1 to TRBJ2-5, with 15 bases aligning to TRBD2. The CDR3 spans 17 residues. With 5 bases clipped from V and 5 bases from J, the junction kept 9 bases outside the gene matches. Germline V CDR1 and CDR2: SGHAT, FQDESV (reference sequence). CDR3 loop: CASSPRLGLAGGETQYF. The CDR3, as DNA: TGTGCCAGCAGCCCGCGTCTCGGACTAGCGGGAGGGGAGACCCAGTACTTC.

CDR3 residues: CASRGAGSSYEQYF. DNA of the CDR3: TGTGCCAGCAGGGGGGCTGGTAGCTCCTACGAGCAGTACTTC. The gene calls are TRBV6-5 and TRBJ2-7; D perhaps matches TRBD1 (6 bases). CDR1 and CDR2 (germline): MNHEY, SVGAGI. V gave up 6 bases and J gave up 0 bases, with 12 bases separating them. The CDR3 length is 14 residues.

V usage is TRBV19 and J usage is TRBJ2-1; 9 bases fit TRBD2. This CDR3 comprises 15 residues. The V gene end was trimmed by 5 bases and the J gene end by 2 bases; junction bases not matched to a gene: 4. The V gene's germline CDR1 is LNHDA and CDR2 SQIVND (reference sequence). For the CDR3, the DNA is TGTGCCAGTAGTGTAAGACTAGCGGCCTACAATGAGCAGTTCTTC. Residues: CASSVRLAAYNEQFF.

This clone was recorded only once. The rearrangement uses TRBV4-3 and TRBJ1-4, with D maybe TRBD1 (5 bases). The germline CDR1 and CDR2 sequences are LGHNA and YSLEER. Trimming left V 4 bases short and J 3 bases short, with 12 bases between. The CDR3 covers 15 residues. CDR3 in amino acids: CASSRYGAPNEKLFF. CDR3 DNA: TGCGCCAGCAGCCGTTATGGGGCGCCTAATGAAAAACTGTTTTTT.

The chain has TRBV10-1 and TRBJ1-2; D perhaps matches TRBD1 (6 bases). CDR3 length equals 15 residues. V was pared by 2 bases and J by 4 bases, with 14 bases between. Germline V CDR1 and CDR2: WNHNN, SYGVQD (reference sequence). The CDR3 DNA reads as TGCGCCAGCAGTGAGAAGGGGGGCGCAAGCTATGGCTACACCTTC. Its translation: CASSEKGGASYGYTF.